Listed below are T cell receptor beta chains from one sample, sequenced in a study of blood T cell repertoires in COVID-19. Repertoires were generated with immunoSEQ multiplex PCR, while TCRdb's copy carries only in-frame clones and drops some. The repertoire consists of about 310,000 clones, with about nine tenths occurring once and the leading ten covering about 9.9%. Sequenced input: PBMCs or T cells enriched from blood (not recorded which). These receptors all come from a woman aged 40 to 55 who had recovered from COVID-19. Both conserved end residues are part of each CDR3. A D gene is named only where the DNA matches it firmly. For some rows the clone size is stated as once, few or many, or as a class when expanded; others skip it.

v_call: TRBV5-1
d_call: TRBD2
clone_size: .
j_call: TRBJ2-7
cdr3_nt: TGCGCCAGCAGCGCCGGGACTAGCGGGAGCTACGAGCAGTACTTC
cdr3_aa: CASSAGTSGSYEQYF

v_call: TRBV27
d_call: TRBD1
clone_size: .
j_call: TRBJ1-2
cdr3_nt: TGTGCCAGCAGTTCCTACCAGGGGGGCTTATATGGCTACACCTTC
cdr3_aa: CASSSYQGGLYGYTF

v_call: TRBV7-2
d_call: TRBD1
clone_size: .
j_call: TRBJ2-7
cdr3_nt: TGTGCCAGCAGCCCAACGACAGGGGGCGGCTACGAGCAGTACTTC
cdr3_aa: CASSPTTGGGYEQYF

v_call: TRBV7-3
d_call: TRBD1
clone_size: .
j_call: TRBJ1-1
cdr3_nt: TGTGCCAGCAGCGTGACAGGGCTGAACACTGAAGCTTTCTTT
cdr3_aa: CASSVTGLNTEAFF

v_call: TRBV7-3
d_call: TRBD2
clone_size: once
j_call: TRBJ2-7
cdr3_nt: TGTGCCAGCAGCTTACGGGAGGGTGGAGAGCAGTACTTC
cdr3_aa: CASSLREGGEQYF

v_call: TRBV7-9
d_call: .
clone_size: .
j_call: TRBJ1-2
cdr3_nt: TGTGCCAGCAGAGGGGAGGACTGGGGCTACACCTTC
cdr3_aa: CASRGEDWGYTF

v_call: TRBV27
d_call: .
clone_size: once
j_call: TRBJ1-6
cdr3_nt: TGTGCCAGCAGTTTCGGGGGGCTTCGGTCACCCCTCCACTTT
cdr3_aa: CASSFGGLRSPLHF

v_call: TRBV19
d_call: TRBD1
clone_size: .
j_call: TRBJ1-2
cdr3_nt: TGTGCCAGTAGTCCCGTGAGGGGACAGGGCGCTACGTCAAGTGGCTACACCTTC
cdr3_aa: CASSPVRGQGATSSGYTF

v_call: TRBV7-7
d_call: TRBD1
clone_size: .
j_call: TRBJ1-5
cdr3_nt: TGTGCTAGCAGCTTAGCGGCTCCGACAGGGTGCAATCAGCCCCAGCATTTT
cdr3_aa: CASSLAAPTGCNQPQHF

v_call: TRBV4-1
d_call: TRBD2
clone_size: .
j_call: TRBJ2-7
cdr3_nt: TGCGCCAGCAGCCAAGAGGAGGGAGGGAACTACGAGCAGTACTTC
cdr3_aa: CASSQEEGGNYEQYF

v_call: TRBV4-3
d_call: .
clone_size: few
j_call: TRBJ1-2
cdr3_nt: TGCGCCAGCAGCCAAGACCAGGGCTGGAGGGATGGCTACACCTTC
cdr3_aa: CASSQDQGWRDGYTF

v_call: TRBV27
d_call: TRBD1
clone_size: .
j_call: TRBJ2-7
cdr3_nt: TGTGCCAGCAGTCTAGCCCGACAGGGTCCCTACGAGCAGTACTTC
cdr3_aa: CASSLARQGPYEQYF

v_call: TRBV6-5
d_call: TRBD2
clone_size: .
j_call: TRBJ2-3
cdr3_nt: TGTGCCAGCAGTTCTCGACTAGCGCAAGACACAGATACGCAGTATTTT
cdr3_aa: CASSSRLAQDTDTQYF

v_call: TRBV9
d_call: TRBD2
clone_size: .
j_call: TRBJ2-1
cdr3_nt: TGTGCCAGCAGCGATACTAGCGGAATCTCCTACAATGAGCAGTTCTTC
cdr3_aa: CASSDTSGISYNEQFF

v_call: TRBV19
d_call: .
clone_size: .
j_call: TRBJ1-1
cdr3_nt: TGTGCCAGTACCATTAGGGGCAAGAACACTGAAGCTTTCTTT
cdr3_aa: CASTIRGKNTEAFF

v_call: TRBV5-4
d_call: TRBD1
clone_size: .
j_call: TRBJ2-5
cdr3_nt: TGTGCCAGCAGCCGGGACAGACAAGAGACCCAGTACTTC
cdr3_aa: CASSRDRQETQYF

v_call: TRBV5-4
d_call: .
clone_size: .
j_call: TRBJ1-1
cdr3_nt: TGTGCCAGCAGCGTAGTAAACACTGAAGCTTTCTTT
cdr3_aa: CASSVVNTEAFF

v_call: TRBV10-3
d_call: TRBD1
clone_size: .
j_call: TRBJ1-5
cdr3_nt: TGTGCCATCACTGACAGGGTATCTCAGCCCCAGCATTTT
cdr3_aa: CAITDRVSQPQHF

v_call: TRBV19
d_call: TRBD1
clone_size: .
j_call: TRBJ2-2
cdr3_nt: TGTGCCAGTAGTATAATCGGGACAGGGGACACCGGGGAGCTGTTTTTT
cdr3_aa: CASSIIGTGDTGELFF

v_call: TRBV5-1
d_call: .
clone_size: .
j_call: TRBJ2-7
cdr3_nt: TGCGCCAGCAGCTTGGGGACAGCATCCTACGAGCAGTACTTC
cdr3_aa: CASSLGTASYEQYF

v_call: TRBV5-1
d_call: .
clone_size: .
j_call: TRBJ1-2
cdr3_nt: TGCGCCAGCAGCTTGACAGGGTTGAATGGCTACACCTTC
cdr3_aa: CASSLTGLNGYTF

v_call: TRBV9
d_call: TRBD2
clone_size: .
j_call: TRBJ2-7
cdr3_nt: TGTGCCAGCAGCGATGGAGCCGGGACTAGCGGGAGAGGTGGGGCCTACGAGCAGTACTTC
cdr3_aa: CASSDGAGTSGRGGAYEQYF

v_call: TRBV28
d_call: .
clone_size: .
j_call: TRBJ1-5
cdr3_nt: TGTGCCAGCAGTTTTTCTTACAGAAGCAATCAGCCCCAGCATTTT
cdr3_aa: CASSFSYRSNQPQHF

v_call: TRBV7-8
d_call: .
clone_size: .
j_call: TRBJ2-7
cdr3_nt: TGTGCCAGCAGTCCAACAGGAGAATCCTACGAGCAGTACTTC
cdr3_aa: CASSPTGESYEQYF

v_call: TRBV7-9
d_call: TRBD2
clone_size: .
j_call: TRBJ2-3
cdr3_nt: TGTGCCAGCAGCACGCGAGTGAGCGGGGGGCCTACAGATACGCAGTATTTT
cdr3_aa: CASSTRVSGGPTDTQYF

v_call: TRBV11-3
d_call: .
clone_size: .
j_call: TRBJ1-2
cdr3_nt: TGTGCCAGCAGCTTGGACCCCAGGGGACGAGTTAGGGGCTACACCTTC
cdr3_aa: CASSLDPRGRVRGYTF

v_call: TRBV6-5
d_call: TRBD1
clone_size: .
j_call: TRBJ2-1
cdr3_nt: TGTGCCAGCAGTTACCCCGTGACAGGGGGAGGGAATGAGCAGTTCTTC
cdr3_aa: CASSYPVTGGGNEQFF

v_call: TRBV7-2
d_call: .
clone_size: .
j_call: TRBJ2-5
cdr3_nt: TGTGCCAGCAGCTTACAGCAAGAGACCCAGTACTTC
cdr3_aa: CASSLQQETQYF

v_call: TRBV4-3
d_call: .
clone_size: .
j_call: TRBJ2-7
cdr3_nt: TGCGCCAGCAGCCAATGGCGGGGGCTCAAGCCCTACGAGCAGTACTTC
cdr3_aa: CASSQWRGLKPYEQYF

v_call: TRBV7-2
d_call: TRBD2
clone_size: .
j_call: TRBJ2-7
cdr3_nt: TGTGCCAGCAGCGAAACTAGCGGGGGACACTACGAGCAGTACTTC
cdr3_aa: CASSETSGGHYEQYF

v_call: TRBV14
d_call: TRBD2
clone_size: .
j_call: TRBJ2-7
cdr3_nt: TGTGCCAGCAGCCAAGATATAGCGGGGGTCGACTACGAGCAGTACTTC
cdr3_aa: CASSQDIAGVDYEQYF

v_call: TRBV7-3
d_call: .
clone_size: .
j_call: TRBJ1-1
cdr3_nt: TGTGCCAGCAACGGTGAAACAGGGCCGGTGAACACTGAAGCTTTCTTT
cdr3_aa: CASNGETGPVNTEAFF

v_call: TRBV19
d_call: .
clone_size: once
j_call: TRBJ1-5
cdr3_nt: TGTGCCAGTAGTATAGACGATGTCGTGACAGTCTATAGCAATCAGCCCCAGCATTTT
cdr3_aa: CASSIDDVVTVYSNQPQHF